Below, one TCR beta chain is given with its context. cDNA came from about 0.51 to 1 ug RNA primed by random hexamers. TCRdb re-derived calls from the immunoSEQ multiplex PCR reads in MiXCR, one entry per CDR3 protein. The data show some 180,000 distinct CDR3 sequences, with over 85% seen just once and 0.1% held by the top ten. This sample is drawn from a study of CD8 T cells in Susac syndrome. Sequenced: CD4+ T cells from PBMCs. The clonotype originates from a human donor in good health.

In DNA form, the CDR3 reads TGTGCCACCAGTGAAAGGGGACTAGCGGGAGGGAGGGAGCAGTTCTTC. Amino acid sequence: CATSERGLAGGREQFF. V and J are TRBV24-1 and TRBJ2-1; 16 nucleotides match TRBD2. V dropped 4 bases and J dropped 10; count of bases not matched to a gene: 6. This CDR3 region has 16 residues. Germline CDR1 and CDR2: KGHDR and SFDVKD.